The source of this TCR beta chain is a study of PD-1 blockade in mismatch repair-deficient tumors. Clones were read by immunoSEQ multiplex PCR, and TCRdb kept only the in-frame ones, dropping some. The sample yields under 150,000 clones, roughly 90% seen once. Mismatch repair deficiency was confirmed in all patients, by PCR or immunohistochemistry. Trimming removed 8 bases from V and 2 bases from J; junction bases left unmatched: 6. CDR3 length: 14 amino acids. Germline V lookup: CDR1 MNHEY, CDR2 SMNVEV (reference sequence). The clonotype was recovered from an adult with mismatch repair-deficient cancer. The sequencing here drew on peripheral blood, taken almost 74 weeks after starting pembrolizumab. The genes are TRBV27 and TRBJ1-3; 7 bases map to TRBD1. CDR3 region: CASRSQGAGNTIYF. CDR3 nucleotides: TGTGCCAGCCGAAGCCAGGGGGCTGGAAACACCATATATTTT.